This TCR beta chain was sequenced for a study of blood T cell repertoires in COVID-19. As for the study in general: COVID-19 samples collected from the United States, Italy and Spain covered acute and convalescent phases.

Germline CDR1 is MNHEY and CDR2 is SVGEGT. J was trimmed by 7 bases and V by 6 bases; bases with no gene match: 13. The length of the CDR3 is 17 residues. Self-reported history from a screening survey and questionnaire set each donor's cohort. For recovered donors of Cohort 3, there were two negative PCRs, clearance, or symptom resolution. Sequenced by immunoSEQ multiplex PCR; TCRdb stores in-frame clones only, minus some. The sample holds about 270,000 clones, 88% seen once. This receptor was taken from a woman in her 50s who had recovered from COVID-19. What was sequenced was PBMCs or T cells enriched from blood (not recorded which). The rearrangement links TRBV6-2 or TRBV6-3 to TRBJ2-2; 11 bases are a match to TRBD2. The CDR3 sequence: CASSRGLAGRRGGELFF. CDR3 nucleotide sequence: TGTGCCAGCAGCCGTGGACTAGCGGGTCGACGGGGCGGGGAGCTGTTTTTT.